The T cell receptor beta chain described here comes from a study of blood T cell repertoires in COVID-19. The wider study: Acute and convalescent COVID-19 specimens originated in the United States, Italy and Spain. T cells, B-cell-depleted T cells, or PBMCs provided the cDNA or gDNA that served as material.

Participants, roughly 18 to 100 years old, spanned under 30 US areas. Germline-derived CDR1 and CDR2 are ENHRY and SYGVKD. The CDR3 is 14 residues long. V was clipped by 9 bases and J by 4 bases, with 16 bases between them. In the original analysis: Using reference gene primer amplification, nucleated cell counts were estimated. Assay used: immunoSEQ multiplex PCR; TCRdb lists only in-frame clones, some missing. Clonal size and the V and J genes are those of that table, whereas D and trimming came from the DNA. The repertoire consists of 200,000 or so clones, with roughly 83% occurring once and the leading ten covering approximately 1.3%.

The chain combines TRBV10-3 with TRBJ2-1; D is perhaps TRBD2 (5 bases). This clonotype was obtained from a woman between 40 and 50 years old with acute COVID-19. Sequencing was performed on PBMCs or T cells enriched from blood (not recorded which). The CDR3 nucleotides read TGTGCCATTGGTAAGGGAGCCCCTTACAATGAGCAGTTCTTC. The encoded protein is CAIGKGAPYNEQFF.